This T cell receptor beta chain was recorded in a study of OX40 agonist ivuxolimab in advanced cancers. Sequenced by immunoSEQ multiplex PCR; TCRdb stores in-frame clones only, minus some. The sample records nearly 25,000 clones, about 76% being singletons. Germline V gene sequence: CDR1 SGHRS, CDR2 YFSETQ. The CDR3 loop spans 14 amino acids. V shed 4 bases, J shed 6 bases, and the junction held 7 bases outside the gene matches. This chain links TRBV5-1 with TRBJ2-1, with TRBD2 identical over 7 bases. Sample: CD4+ or CD8+ T cells sorted from blood, taken in a trial of the OX40 agonist ivuxolimab. The TCR sequence derives from an adult with an advanced solid tumor such as melanoma, head and neck, liver or kidney cancer. Here the CDR3 reads CASSREVQSNEQFF. CDR3 DNA: TGCGCCAGCAGCCGGGAGGTCCAGTCCAATGAGCAGTTCTTC.